This T cell receptor (beta chain) stems from a study of T cells in Graves' hyperthyroidism and ophthalmopathy. Germline loops: CDR1 LGHNA, CDR2 YSLEER. J lost 12 bases, V lost 1 base, and 7 bases had no gene match. The CDR3 runs 14 residues. RNA transcripts yielded amplified TCR beta CDR3 regions. Primed by the HTBI set, a first-round RT-PCR was run on the TCR CDR3. TCRdb re-called the multiplex PCR reads through MiXCR, storing one row per CDR3 protein. This repertoire shows about 700,000 distinct CDR3 sequences, 14% found once; its top ten account for more than 8.5%. Material for sequencing was blood. The rearrangement joins TRBV4-3 to TRBJ2-3; 10 nucleotides match TRBD1. This TCR derives from a woman aged 18-35 years with Graves' hyperthyroidism. CDR3 DNA sequence: TGCGCCAGCAGCCAAGTTGGGGGACAGGGGACCCAGTATTTT. It codes for CASSQVGGQGTQYF.